This T cell receptor (beta chain) was retrieved from a study of shared clonotypes between healthy human individuals. Points from the study as a whole: Non-shared clonotypes had lower generation probabilities than clonotypes shared by all four sorted-subset donors.

CD8 cells classed as naive were CD45RO-negative and positively selected for CCR7, excluding terminally differentiated effector memory CD45RA+ cells. With regard to this clone: Its antigen remains unidentified.

Original processing methods: As immunoSEQ supplied junction-only sequences (without quality scores), filtering differed. Assay: immunoSEQ multiplex PCR; the TCRdb copy retains only in-frame clones and omits some. The V and J calls and clone size were taken over from that table, and D and trimming were inferred from the DNA. The sample includes around 2,000,000 clones, approximately 94% of them seen just once. Input material: naive CD8+ T cells from PBMCs. The receptor comes from a man between 18 and 29 years old in good health. Some clones in this sample may be carry-over from other donors' samples.

Here the CDR3 DNA reads TGCGCCAGCAGCCAAGATAGACCTGACTCCTACGAGCAGTACTTC. Its protein is CASSQDRPDSYEQYF. The gene calls are TRBV4-1 and TRBJ2-7; D not certain. V was cut by 0 bases and J by 0 bases, with 9 bases left in between. CDR3 length equals 15 residues. In germline, CDR1 is MGHRA, CDR2 YSYEKL.